The 23 T cell receptor beta chains presented below share a single source sample, sequenced in a study of Ad26.COV2.S vaccination and SARS-CoV-2 variants. Treatment defined: 19 received Ad26.COV2.S at low or high dose, single or two shots; a few received placebo; per-sample allocation not given. Sampling was performed 63 days after the first vaccine or placebo injection. This table comes from immunoSEQ multiplex PCR, and its TCRdb copy is limited to in-frame clones, with some not included. The sample consists of about 350,000 clones, more than 75% of them appearing once. The starting material was peripheral blood, obtained in a trial of Ad26.COV2.S vaccine versus placebo. The receptors stem from a person between 18 and 65 years old who received the Ad26.COV2.S COVID-19 vaccine or a placebo.

The J gene is TRBJ2-5, the V gene TRBV27; the match to TRBD1 covers 8 bases. Germline assignment: CDR1 MNHEY and CDR2 SMNVEV (reference sequence). The CDR3 length is 14 residues. The V gene end was trimmed by 0 bases and the J gene end by 5 bases; junction bases not matched to a gene: 2. The CDR3 DNA reads as TGTGCCAGCAGTTTATCGGCAGGGGGCGAGACCCAGTACTTC. Residues: CASSLSAGGETQYF.

This rearrangement joins TRBV5-1 to TRBJ1-1; possible D gene TRBD1, 6 bases. This CDR3 has 15 residues. Germline CDR1 reads SGHRS; CDR2 reads YFSETQ. The V end was cut by 3 bases, the J end by 1 base, with 13 bases between. CDR3 residues: CASSSPEGGNTEAFF. The CDR3, as DNA: TGCGCCAGCAGCTCCCCGGAGGGGGGGAACACTGAAGCTTTCTTT.

The chain joins TRBV18 to TRBJ2-7, with D maybe TRBD1 (6 bases). The CDR3 totals 17 residues. Germline lookup yields CDR1 KGHSH and CDR2 LQKENI. Trimming took off 4 bases at V and 2 bases at J, with 21 bases between the two ends. CDR3 bases: TGTGCCAGCTCACGGTCCCTGGGTGTTCAGGGGACCTACGAGCAGTACTTC. Its protein product is CASSRSLGVQGTYEQYF.

The chain links TRBV18 to TRBJ2-1; D uncertain. Trimming cost V 3 bases and J 8 bases, with 8 bases left between them. Germline V gene data show CDR1 as KGHSH and CDR2 as LQKENI. The CDR3 runs 12 residues. The CDR3: CASSPSGDEQFF. As DNA, the CDR3 is TGTGCCAGCTCACCTTCTGGGGATGAGCAGTTCTTC.

The rearrangement links TRBV28 to TRBJ1-4, with 7 bases matching TRBD1. This CDR3 comprises 15 residues. Germline CDR1 MDHEN, CDR2 SYDVKM. The ends lost 3 bases at V and 5 bases at J; junction bases unmatched: 6. DNA for the CDR3: TGTGCCAGCAGTTTGACCGACAGGGCGAATGAAAAACTGTTTTTT. This translates into CASSLTDRANEKLFF.

The rearrangement links TRBV19 to TRBJ2-7; D perhaps matches TRBD2 (5 bases). This CDR3 has 14 residues. The V end lost 7 bases, the J end lost 2 bases, and 15 bases lay between the germline ends. Germline V gene data show CDR1 as LNHDA and CDR2 as SQIVND (reference sequence). CDR3: CASIGEEVTYEQYF. CDR3 DNA: TGTGCCAGTATCGGGGAAGAGGTCACCTACGAGCAGTACTTC.

This clone was recorded only once. The rearrangement links TRBV19 to TRBJ2-5, with D perhaps matching TRBD1 (6 bases). With 3 bases removed from V and 2 bases from J, the gap between germline ends came to 16 bases. CDR3 length: 16 amino acids. In germline, CDR1 is LNHDA, CDR2 SQIVND (reference sequence). CDR3 in amino acids: CASSMKRAGAQETQYF. In DNA form, the CDR3 reads TGTGCCAGTAGTATGAAGAGGGCAGGGGCACAAGAGACCCAGTACTTC. Supplemented by reference TRBV19 and TRBJ2-5, the full variable domain reads DGGITQSPKYLFRKEGQNVTLSCEQNLNHDAMYWYRQDPGQGLRLIYYSQIVNDFQKGDIAEGYSVSREKKESFPLTVTSAQKNPTAFYLCASSMKRAGAQETQYFGPGTRLLVL.

CDR3: CASRVETEAFF. DNA of the CDR3: TGTGCCAGTAGAGTGGAAACTGAAGCTTTCTTT. J is TRBJ1-1 and V is TRBV19; D is undetermined. The length of the CDR3 is 11 residues. Germline CDR1 and CDR2: LNHDA and SQIVND (reference sequence). Trimming shortened V by 6 bases and J by 5 bases, and 7 bases separated the two germline ends.

The CDR3 sequence: CASSKTRGHSDTQYF. Here the CDR3 DNA reads TGTGCCAGCAGCAAAACCCGGGGGCACTCAGATACGCAGTATTTT. This chain links TRBV28 with TRBJ2-3; D possibly matches TRBD1 or TRBD2 (6 bases each). Trimming pared 6 bases from V and 4 bases from J, leaving 17 bases between. Germline CDR1 reads MDHEN; CDR2 reads SYDVKM. The CDR3 loop spans 15 amino acids.

The chain has TRBV19 and TRBJ2-7; the match to TRBD1 covers 8 bases. The CDR3 is 16 residues long. Germline lookup yields CDR1 LNHDA and CDR2 SQIVND (reference sequence). The J segment lost 0 bases and the V segment lost 5 bases, leaving 9 bases of the junction unmatched. The CDR3 region is CASSPGQAKSSYEQYF. The CDR3 DNA sequence: TGTGCCAGTAGTCCGGGACAGGCTAAAAGCTCCTACGAGCAGTACTTC.

This clone was detected once. V is TRBV28 and J is TRBJ2-3; 10 bases map to TRBD1. This CDR3 contains 15 residues. Per germline, CDR1 MDHEN and CDR2 SYDVKM. The V gene end was trimmed by 2 bases and the J gene end by 4 bases; junction bases not matched to a gene: 3. Here the CDR3 reads CASSLTGTGADTQYF. Written as DNA, the CDR3 is TGTGCCAGCAGTTTAACCGGGACAGGGGCAGATACGCAGTATTTT.

This chain uses TRBV6-4 with TRBJ1-2; 7 bases align to TRBD1. Germline-derived CDR1 and CDR2 are MRHNA and SNTAGT. The J segment lost 8 bases and the V segment lost 7 bases, leaving 13 bases of the junction unmatched. This CDR3 is built from 14 residues. CDR3 amino acids: CASNPTGTEEGYTF. CDR3 DNA: TGTGCCAGCAACCCGACAGGGACGGAAGAAGGCTACACCTTC.

The genes are TRBV10-3 and TRBJ2-3, with 9 nucleotides matching TRBD2. The J segment lost 6 bases and the V segment lost 4 bases, leaving 8 bases of the junction unmatched. Germline V CDR1 and CDR2: ENHRY, SYGVKD. CDR3 length equals 15 residues. The CDR3 is CAISVGTSSPDTQYF. The CDR3 coding sequence is TGTGCCATCAGTGTTGGGACTAGCTCACCCGATACGCAGTATTTT.

This clone was counted a single time. The rearrangement links TRBV4-1 to TRBJ2-7; 8 bases line up with TRBD1. The V segment lost 1 base and the J segment 0 bases; nucleotides outside the gene matches: 11. Germline V gene sequence: CDR1 MGHRA, CDR2 YSYEKL. This CDR3 spans 18 amino acids. The CDR3: CASSQGRDWTGSSYEQYF. Written as DNA, the CDR3 is TGCGCCAGCAGCCAAGGCCGGGATTGGACAGGGAGCTCCTACGAGCAGTACTTC.

The chain joins TRBV5-5 to TRBJ2-3; unclear D gene. The CDR3 totals 14 residues. Trimming removed 0 bases at V and 3 bases at J, with 8 bases between. CDR1 and CDR2 (germline): SGHKS, YYEKEE (reference sequence). This chain's CDR3 is CASSLAQLTDTQYF. CDR3 nucleotides: TGTGCCAGCAGCTTGGCTCAGCTTACAGATACGCAGTATTTT. Looking up the rest from reference TRBV5-5 and TRBJ2-3 gives the full variable domain: DAGVTQSPTHLIKTRGQQVTLRCSPISGHKSVSWYQQVLGQGPQFIFQYYEKEERGRGNFPDRFSARQFPNYSSELNVNALLLGDSALYLCASSLAQLTDTQYFGPGTRLTVL.

This clone was recorded a few times. The chain recombines TRBV7-8 with TRBJ2-3; 9 bases match TRBD2. The V gene's germline CDR1 is SGHVS and CDR2 FQNEAQ. CDR3 size: 15 residues. V trimming: 4 bases; J trimming: 4 bases; junction bases outside the gene matches: 6. The CDR3 DNA follows: TGTGCCAGCAGCTCAGTTAGCGGGAGTCCAGATACGCAGTATTTT. This translates into CASSSVSGSPDTQYF.

The chain joins TRBV19 to TRBJ2-1; D gene ambiguous. CDR3 length: 15 residues. V dropped 0 bases and J dropped 0 bases, with 6 bases sitting between them. The germline gives CDR1 LNHDA, CDR2 SQIVND (reference sequence). The CDR3 nucleotides read TGTGCCAGTAGTATAGATCGAAGCTCCTACAATGAGCAGTTCTTC. Translated: CASSIDRSSYNEQFF.

The V and J genes are TRBV7-9 and TRBJ2-5; D is uncertain. Germline loops: CDR1 SEHNR, CDR2 FQNEAQ (reference sequence). The length of the CDR3 is 12 residues. Between the trimmed V and J ends, which lost 5 bases and 2 bases, there was a span of 6 bases. The CDR3 region has the DNA TGTGCCAGCAGCCCCATACAAGAGACCCAGTACTTC. Translated, it gives CASSPIQETQYF.

The rearrangement uses TRBV28 and TRBJ1-5; D is undetermined. Trimming left V 2 bases short and J 7 bases short, with 12 bases between. The CDR3 contains 14 residues. The V gene's germline CDR1 is MDHEN and CDR2 SYDVKM. The chain's CDR3 is CASSLILAGQPQHF. In nucleotides, the CDR3 is TGTGCCAGCAGTTTAATCTTGGCCGGGCAGCCCCAGCATTTT.

The chain recombines TRBV19 with TRBJ1-1; 9 positions match TRBD1. The germline gives CDR1 LNHDA, CDR2 SQIVND (reference sequence). The CDR3 has 14 residues. The junction had 6 bases not matched to a gene; V was cut back by 6 bases and J by 4 bases. The CDR3 DNA follows: TGTGCCAGTAGGGACAGGGGTAGCGGCACTGAAGCTTTCTTT. It encodes CASRDRGSGTEAFF. Supplemented by reference TRBV19 and TRBJ1-1, the full variable domain reads DGGITQSPKYLFRKEGQNVTLSCEQNLNHDAMYWYRQDPGQGLRLIYYSQIVNDFQKGDIAEGYSVSREKKESFPLTVTSAQKNPTAFYLCASRDRGSGTEAFFGQGTRLTVV.

The chain has TRBV14 and TRBJ2-7; D is unclear. Germline V gene lookup returns CDR1 SGHDN and CDR2 FVKESK. V gave up 4 bases and J gave up 2 bases, with 18 bases separating them. There are 16 residues in the CDR3. The CDR3 bases are TGTGCCAGCAGCCCCGCCTCCATCGGAATCCCCTACGAGCAGTACTTC. The encoded protein is CASSPASIGIPYEQYF.

The rearrangement links TRBV2 to TRBJ2-7; 7 nucleotides agree with TRBD1. The ends lost 7 bases at V and 3 bases at J; junction bases unmatched: 6. The CDR3 extends over 13 amino acids. Germline V gives CDR1 SNHLY, CDR2 FYNNEI. The CDR3 DNA sequence: TGTGCCAGCAATAACAGGGGTGGCTACGAGCAGTACTTC. This translates into CASNNRGGYEQYF.

The genes are TRBV6-2 or TRBV6-3 and TRBJ2-7; 10 positions agree with TRBD1. This CDR3 comprises 18 residues. J was trimmed by 3 bases and V by 5 bases; bases with no gene match: 16. Germline lookup yields CDR1 MNHEY and CDR2 SVGEGT. CDR3 DNA: TGTGCCAGCAGTCCCTCGGGACAGGGGTGGCGGGAGTTCTACGAGCAGTACTTC. It encodes CASSPSGQGWREFYEQYF.